This passage covers 21 T cell receptor beta chains from one sample sequenced in a study of cytomegalovirus exposure and HLA in healthy donors. PCR involved 60 Vbeta and 13 Jbeta primers. This table comes from immunoSEQ multiplex PCR, and its TCRdb copy is limited to in-frame clones, with some not included. The table lists fewer than 200,000 clones, approximately 77% of them singletons, with more than 3.5% in the top ten. Sequenced sample: PBMCs. The receptor set was obtained from a man aged 25-40 years in good health and CMV-seropositive.

CDR3 in DNA: TGTGCCACCAGCAGAGAGGCAGATTTGGCCTATGGCTACACCTTC. Translating gives CATSREADLAYGYTF. The chain combines TRBV15 with TRBJ1-2; D is ambiguous. Trimming pared 0 bases from V and 4 bases from J, leaving 12 bases between. Looked up from germline, CDR1 is LNHNV and CDR2 is YYDKDF (reference sequence). The CDR3 is 15 amino acids.

Only one count was recorded for this clone. The chain uses TRBV5-6 and TRBJ2-7, with TRBD2 as a possible D gene (6 bases). This CDR3 is built from 15 residues. Trimming removed 4 bases at V and 6 bases at J, with 20 bases between. Germline lookup yields CDR1 SGHDT and CDR2 YYEEEE. CDR3 nucleotides: TGTGCCAGCAGCGCCCGGGACTCCCTACGGGGCGAGCAGTACTTC. It translates to CASSARDSLRGEQYF.

This clone has only one observation. For the CDR3, the DNA is TGTGCCAGCAGTTACAACGGGGGGGACTACGAGCAGTACTTC. As protein: CASSYNGGDYEQYF. The chain couples TRBV6-5 to TRBJ2-7; TRBD2 matches 8 bases. The trim removed 2 bases at V and 3 bases at J, leaving 3 bases unmatched. From germline, CDR1 is MNHEY and CDR2 SVGAGI. The CDR3 sequence is 14 residues long.

The chain combines TRBV11-2 with TRBJ2-5; D is possibly TRBD2 (6 bases). Trimming cost V 8 bases and J 5 bases, with 12 bases left between them. CDR3 size: 12 residues. CDR1 and CDR2 from the germline V gene are SGHAT and FQNNGV. The CDR3 reads CASGRGKETQYF. CDR3 nucleotide sequence: TGTGCCAGCGGGCGGGGCAAGGAGACCCAGTACTTC.

This chain joins TRBV7-2 and TRBJ2-7, with 10 positions matching TRBD2. There are 15 residues in the CDR3. V trimming: 4 bases; J trimming: 6 bases; junction bases outside the gene matches: 9. CDR1 and CDR2 (germline): SGHTA, FQGNSA. DNA of the CDR3: TGTGCCAGCAGCTCAACTAGCGGGGCTTTCCTCGAGCAGTACTTC. Translating gives CASSSTSGAFLEQYF.

This clone was detected once. The rearrangement uses TRBV6-5 and TRBJ2-5; D is uncertain. V was shortened by 10 bases and J by 5 bases, with 8 bases between the two germline ends. CDR3 length equals 10 residues. Germline V lookup: CDR1 MNHEY, CDR2 SVGAGI. The CDR3 reads CATLEETQYF. In DNA, the CDR3 is TGTGCCACCTTGGAGGAGACCCAGTACTTC.

The count of this clone is one. The chain employs TRBV6-5 and TRBJ1-6; possibly TRBD1 for D (6 bases). Germline V gives CDR1 MNHEY, CDR2 SVGAGI. The V end lost 4 bases, the J end lost 5 bases, and 12 bases lay between the germline ends. The CDR3 extends over 15 amino acids. DNA of the CDR3: TGTGCCAGCAGTTTTGACAGGCGGAATAATTCACCCCTCCACTTT. Protein: CASSFDRRNNSPLHF.

The gene calls are TRBV10-3 and TRBJ2-5, with 11 bases that match TRBD1. The CDR3 is 14 amino acids. Germline lookup yields CDR1 ENHRY and CDR2 SYGVKD. Germline trimming cut 10 bases from V and 5 bases from J; bases unmatched to any gene: 9. The CDR3 DNA sequence: TGTGCCACCCGAGGGACAGGGGGATTGGAGACCCAGTACTTC. Protein: CATRGTGGLETQYF.

The chain is built from TRBV2 and TRBJ2-5; 7 bases agree with TRBD1. This CDR3 spans 13 amino acids. The ends lost 8 bases at V and 5 bases at J; junction bases unmatched: 8. Germline CDR1 and CDR2: SNHLY and FYNNEI. The CDR3 region is CASHRGMGETQYF. The CDR3 region has the DNA TGTGCCAGCCACAGGGGAATGGGGGAGACCCAGTACTTC.

The chain couples TRBV5-1 to TRBJ2-2; D ambiguous. The CDR3 contains 14 residues. Looked up from germline, CDR1 is SGHRS and CDR2 is YFSETQ. The V and J ends lost 2 bases and 6 bases respectively, with 11 bases between them. The CDR3, as DNA: TGCGCCAGCAGCTTTAGAGGAGAGGCCGGGGAGCTGTTTTTT. Residues: CASSFRGEAGELFF.

In regard to this clone: This sample includes further DNA sequences coding for the same CDR3. The V and J genes are TRBV7-8 and TRBJ2-7; D gene unclear. Germline V CDR1 and CDR2: SGHVS, FQNEAQ. The CDR3 covers 15 residues. Trimming took off 5 bases at V and 2 bases at J, with 16 bases between the two ends. This CDR3 reads CASSTNTGSPYEQYF. The CDR3 nucleotides are TGTGCCAGCAGCACCAATACCGGGTCGCCCTACGAGCAGTACTTC.

V and J are TRBV16 and TRBJ2-7, with 7 bases lining up with TRBD2. In germline, CDR1 is KGHSY, CDR2 FQNENV. V was pared by 0 bases and J by 4 bases, with 9 bases of the junction left unmatched. The CDR3 has 16 residues. CDR3 coding DNA: TGTGCCAGCAGCCAATCTTCTTCAGGGAGGGAATACGAGCAGTACTTC. Translating gives CASSQSSSGREYEQYF.

The chain couples TRBV19 to TRBJ1-1; D is undetermined. This CDR3 is built from 11 residues. CDR1 and CDR2 from the germline V gene are LNHDA and SQIVND (reference sequence). The CDR3 sequence: CASGQHREAFF. CDR3 DNA sequence: TGTGCTTCAGGTCAGCATAGGGAAGCTTTCTTT.

The genes are TRBV5-6 and TRBJ1-4; 9 bases match TRBD1. Germline V gene data show CDR1 as SGHDT and CDR2 as YYEEEE. The CDR3 spans 14 residues. The junction had 6 bases not matched to a gene; V was cut back by 4 bases and J by 8 bases. The DNA for the CDR3 is TGTGCCAGCAGCACGGGACAGGGTCCAGAAAAACTGTTTTTT. Protein sequence: CASSTGQGPEKLFF.

This rearrangement joins TRBV7-9 to TRBJ1-2, with unresolved D. The CDR3 contains 14 residues. The V gene lost 1 base and the J gene lost 3 bases, with 9 bases spanning the gap. From germline, CDR1 is SEHNR and CDR2 FQNEAQ (reference sequence). The CDR3 loop reads CASSLDGVDYGYTF. CDR3 DNA sequence: TGTGCCAGCAGCTTAGACGGGGTGGACTATGGCTACACCTTC.

This chain uses TRBV28 with TRBJ1-2; D gene uncertain. This CDR3 spans 14 amino acids. CDR1 and CDR2 from the germline V gene are MDHEN and SYDVKM. V gave up 3 bases and J gave up 6 bases, with 14 bases separating them. The CDR3 is CASSFYTTPHGYTF. As DNA, the CDR3 is TGTGCCAGCAGTTTTTACACTACACCGCATGGCTACACCTTC.

The chain links TRBV7-2 to TRBJ1-5; no definite D call. Germline values: CDR1 SGHTA, CDR2 FQGNSA. The CDR3 is 15 residues long. V was cut by 5 bases and J by 7 bases, with 18 bases left in between. CDR3 bases: TGTGCCAGCAGCGTTACCCGCAACAGCGGGCAGCCCCAGCATTTT. Protein: CASSVTRNSGQPQHF.

The J gene is TRBJ1-1, the V gene TRBV10-3, with 10 bases fitting TRBD1. Germline values: CDR1 ENHRY, CDR2 SYGVKD. With 6 bases clipped from V and 4 bases from J, the junction kept 5 bases outside the gene matches. The CDR3 is 14 amino acids. DNA for the CDR3: TGTGCCATCAGATTGGACAGGGGGGTCACTGAAGCTTTCTTT. Its translation is CAIRLDRGVTEAFF.

This clone was found once. The V gene is TRBV27, the J gene TRBJ2-2; 9 nucleotides match TRBD1. The V gene end was trimmed by 5 bases and the J gene end by 6 bases; junction bases not matched to a gene: 4. The CDR3 is 14 amino acids. Germline values: CDR1 MNHEY, CDR2 SMNVEV (reference sequence). The CDR3 DNA reads as TGTGCCAGCAGTCCGGACAGGGGTCCCGGGGAGCTGTTTTTT. As protein: CASSPDRGPGELFF.

The rearrangement joins TRBV27 to TRBJ2-7; 9 nucleotides match TRBD1. J gave up 6 bases and V 3 bases, and 6 bases lay outside the gene matches. This CDR3 region has 14 residues. CDR1 and CDR2 (germline): MNHEY, SMNVEV (reference sequence). CDR3 sequence (DNA): TGTGCCAGCAGTTTGGGGACAGGGAGGTTCGAGCAGTACTTC. Translation gives CASSLGTGRFEQYF.

The rearrangement joins TRBV2 to TRBJ1-2; tentatively, D is TRBD1 (6 bases). Trimming removed 7 bases at V and 4 bases at J, with 22 bases between. Germline V gene sequence: CDR1 SNHLY, CDR2 FYNNEI. The CDR3 consists of 16 residues. CDR3 protein: CASKTGRGASLYGYTF. DNA for the CDR3: TGTGCCAGCAAGACGGGGCGGGGGGCGAGTCTCTATGGCTACACCTTC.